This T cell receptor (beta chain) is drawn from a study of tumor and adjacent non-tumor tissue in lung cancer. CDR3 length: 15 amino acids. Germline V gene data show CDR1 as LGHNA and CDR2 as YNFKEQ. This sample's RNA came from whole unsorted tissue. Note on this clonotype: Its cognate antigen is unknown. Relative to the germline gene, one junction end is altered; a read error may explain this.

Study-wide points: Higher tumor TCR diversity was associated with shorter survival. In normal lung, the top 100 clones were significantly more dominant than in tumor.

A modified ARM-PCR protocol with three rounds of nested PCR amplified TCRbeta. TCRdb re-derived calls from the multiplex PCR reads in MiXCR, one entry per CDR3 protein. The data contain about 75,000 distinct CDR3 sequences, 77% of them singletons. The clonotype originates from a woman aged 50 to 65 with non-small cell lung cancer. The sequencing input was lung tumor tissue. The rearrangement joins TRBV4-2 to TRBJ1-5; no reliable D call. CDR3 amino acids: CASSQVQDANQPRHF. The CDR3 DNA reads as TGTGCCAGCAGCCAAGTCCAGGACGCCAATCAGCCCCGGCATTTT.